A selection of T cell receptor beta chains follows, all from one sample in a study of vaccination and CD4 T cells after COVID-19. These receptors are not linked to any known antigen. MiXCR, run by TCRdb on the PCR reads, gives a single entry per CDR3 protein. In the table there are thousands of distinct CDR3 sequences, around 56% of which are singletons. Sequencing was carried out using CD4+ T cells from blood, cultured in vitro. The receptors were sampled from a human donor who had recovered from COVID-19. The CDR3 runs from the conserved cysteine through the conserved F or W. The order of the fields is D gene, clone size, J gene, V gene, CDR3 DNA, CDR3 protein. D genes are given only for firm matches. A row's size may be missing; if present it is once, few, many or a size class.

d_gene: TRBD1
abundance: NA
j_gene: TRBJ1-1
v_gene: TRBV6-1
CDR3nt: TGTGCCAGCAGTCCCCTTACCAGGGGGCGAGGAACTGAAGCTTTCTTT
CDR3aa: CASSPLTRGRGTEAFF

d_gene: NA
abundance: few
j_gene: TRBJ1-5
v_gene: TRBV20-1
CDR3nt: TGCAGTGCGATACAGGGTCGACAGGTCAATCAGCCCCAGCATTTT
CDR3aa: CSAIQGRQVNQPQHF

d_gene: NA
abundance: NA
j_gene: TRBJ1-1
v_gene: TRBV6-1
CDR3nt: TGTGCCAGCAGCCTCGGGGGGGGAATGAACACTGAAGCTTTCTTT
CDR3aa: CASSLGGGMNTEAFF

d_gene: NA
abundance: NA
j_gene: TRBJ2-7
v_gene: TRBV24-1
CDR3nt: TGTGCCACCAGTGATTTCGTAGGAACGGGGTCCTACGAGCAGTACTTC
CDR3aa: CATSDFVGTGSYEQYF

d_gene: NA
abundance: once
j_gene: TRBJ2-1
v_gene: TRBV4-3
CDR3nt: TGCGCCAGCAGCCAAGATATACGGGGGCCCTACAATGAGCAGTTCTTC
CDR3aa: CASSQDIRGPYNEQFF

d_gene: TRBD1
abundance: NA
j_gene: TRBJ1-2
v_gene: TRBV20-1
CDR3nt: TGCAGTGCTTTCGGGACAGGGGGCTGGGGCTACACCTTC
CDR3aa: CSAFGTGGWGYTF

d_gene: NA
abundance: medium-sized
j_gene: TRBJ2-7
v_gene: TRBV24-1
CDR3nt: TGTGCCACCAGTGACCCCCGTGACCGAAAATACGAGCAGTACTTC
CDR3aa: CATSDPRDRKYEQYF

d_gene: TRBD1
abundance: NA
j_gene: TRBJ2-7
v_gene: TRBV10-3
CDR3nt: TGTGCCATCAGTGTTAGGGGGCAGGACGAGCAGTACTTC
CDR3aa: CAISVRGQDEQYF

d_gene: TRBD1
abundance: NA
j_gene: TRBJ1-1
v_gene: TRBV5-1
CDR3nt: TGCGCCAGCGGGGAAGGACAGGCTGGCACTGAAGCTTTCTTT
CDR3aa: CASGEGQAGTEAFF

d_gene: TRBD1
abundance: NA
j_gene: TRBJ1-6
v_gene: TRBV12-3/TRBV12-4
CDR3nt: TGTGCCAGCAGTGGGGACAGGGGTGCTCTGAGGAATTCACCCCTCCACTTT
CDR3aa: CASSGDRGALRNSPLHF

d_gene: TRBD2
abundance: NA
j_gene: TRBJ2-3
v_gene: TRBV27
CDR3nt: TGTGCCAGCAGGTATACCGGGACTAGTGCAGATACGCAGTATTTT
CDR3aa: CASRYTGTSADTQYF

d_gene: TRBD1
abundance: once
j_gene: TRBJ1-4
v_gene: TRBV20-1
CDR3nt: TGCAGTGCTAGAACAGGGGGCAATGAAAAACTGTTTTTT
CDR3aa: CSARTGGNEKLFF

d_gene: NA
abundance: NA
j_gene: TRBJ1-1
v_gene: TRBV29-1
CDR3nt: TGCAGCGTTGTGGGTCAACAGGTGATGAACACTGAAGCTTTCTTT
CDR3aa: CSVVGQQVMNTEAFF

d_gene: NA
abundance: few
j_gene: TRBJ1-2
v_gene: TRBV27
CDR3nt: TGTGCCAGCAGTTTTAGGCAGGCCGGAGGCTACACCTTC
CDR3aa: CASSFRQAGGYTF

d_gene: NA
abundance: NA
j_gene: TRBJ1-1
v_gene: TRBV6-1
CDR3nt: TGTGCCAGCTCCGGGACATCGGCTGAAGCTTTCTTT
CDR3aa: CASSGTSAEAFF

d_gene: NA
abundance: few
j_gene: TRBJ2-7
v_gene: TRBV27
CDR3nt: TGTGCCAGCAGCCCTAATGGAGGGGGGCAGTACTTC
CDR3aa: CASSPNGGGQYF

d_gene: TRBD1
abundance: once
j_gene: TRBJ1-5
v_gene: TRBV19
CDR3nt: TGTGCCAGTAGTAGGGACAGGGTTAGCAATCAGCCCCAGCATTTT
CDR3aa: CASSRDRVSNQPQHF

d_gene: NA
abundance: NA
j_gene: TRBJ2-7
v_gene: TRBV11-2
CDR3nt: TGTGCCAGCACCCGGGGGGCGGGTGAGACCTACGAGCAGTACTTC
CDR3aa: CASTRGAGETYEQYF

d_gene: NA
abundance: NA
j_gene: TRBJ2-7
v_gene: TRBV20-1
CDR3nt: TGCAGTGCAAGTGTCCCCAAAAGTGGCCCGGGGCTCAGAGGGTACGAGCAGTACTTC
CDR3aa: CSASVPKSGPGLRGYEQYF

d_gene: TRBD1
abundance: NA
j_gene: TRBJ1-1
v_gene: TRBV6-1
CDR3nt: TGTGCCAGCAGTCCCGACCGAGAAGGACAGGGACAACTTGAAGCTTTCTTT
CDR3aa: CASSPDREGQGQLEAFF

d_gene: NA
abundance: NA
j_gene: TRBJ2-7
v_gene: TRBV30
CDR3nt: TGTGCCTGGAGAGAAGAGTACGAGCAGTACTTC
CDR3aa: CAWREEYEQYF

d_gene: TRBD1
abundance: few
j_gene: TRBJ1-1
v_gene: TRBV10-1
CDR3nt: TGCGCCAGCAGTATTACAGGGGCTGGCTACACTGAAGCTTTCTTT
CDR3aa: CASSITGAGYTEAFF

d_gene: TRBD1
abundance: NA
j_gene: TRBJ1-1
v_gene: TRBV2
CDR3nt: TGTGCCAGCAGAGGACAGGGGATGGGCGGTGCTTTCTTT
CDR3aa: CASRGQGMGGAFF

d_gene: NA
abundance: NA
j_gene: TRBJ1-5
v_gene: TRBV28
CDR3nt: TGTGCCAGCAGTTTAACGGGCCGCAATCAGCCCCAGCATTTT
CDR3aa: CASSLTGRNQPQHF

d_gene: TRBD1
abundance: few
j_gene: TRBJ2-7
v_gene: TRBV18
CDR3nt: TGTGCCAGCTCACCGGGGACAGGGAGTACCTACGAGCAGTACTTC
CDR3aa: CASSPGTGSTYEQYF

d_gene: NA
abundance: NA
j_gene: TRBJ2-7
v_gene: TRBV20-1
CDR3nt: TGCAGTGCTTCCTCGACTGCGTACTCCTACGAGCAGTACTTC
CDR3aa: CSASSTAYSYEQYF

d_gene: NA
abundance: NA
j_gene: TRBJ1-6
v_gene: TRBV7-2
CDR3nt: TGTGCCAGCAGCTGGGTCTCCCCACCCCTCCACTTT
CDR3aa: CASSWVSPPLHF

d_gene: NA
abundance: few
j_gene: TRBJ1-1
v_gene: TRBV7-8
CDR3nt: TGTGCCAGCAGCTTGGAAACTGAAGCTTTCTTT
CDR3aa: CASSLETEAFF

d_gene: TRBD1
abundance: NA
j_gene: TRBJ1-1
v_gene: TRBV12-5
CDR3nt: TGTGCTAGTGGATCCGGACAGGCGAACACTGAAGCTTTCTTT
CDR3aa: CASGSGQANTEAFF

d_gene: NA
abundance: NA
j_gene: TRBJ2-3
v_gene: TRBV15
CDR3nt: TGTGCCACCAGCCGTGATAGCACAGATACGCAGTATTTT
CDR3aa: CATSRDSTDTQYF

d_gene: NA
abundance: NA
j_gene: TRBJ2-5
v_gene: TRBV7-2
CDR3nt: TGTGCCAGCAGCGTTATGCCGGGAGAGACCCAGTACTTC
CDR3aa: CASSVMPGETQYF

d_gene: NA
abundance: NA
j_gene: TRBJ1-1
v_gene: TRBV6-1
CDR3nt: TGTGCCAGCAGCTCAACCACGGGGGCTTTCTTT
CDR3aa: CASSSTTGAFF

d_gene: NA
abundance: NA
j_gene: TRBJ2-3
v_gene: TRBV4-3
CDR3nt: TGCGCCAGCAGCCAAGCCCACGGGGCAGATACGCAGTATTTT
CDR3aa: CASSQAHGADTQYF

d_gene: NA
abundance: NA
j_gene: TRBJ2-7
v_gene: TRBV24-1
CDR3nt: TGTGCCACCAGTGATTTTGGATCGGCGTATACAGGGCAGTACTTC
CDR3aa: CATSDFGSAYTGQYF

d_gene: TRBD1
abundance: few
j_gene: TRBJ1-6
v_gene: TRBV7-2
CDR3nt: TGTGCCAGCAGCCGACATGGGACAGTCAATCACTATAATTCACCCCTCCACTTT
CDR3aa: CASSRHGTVNHYNSPLHF

d_gene: NA
abundance: medium-sized
j_gene: TRBJ1-6
v_gene: TRBV30
CDR3nt: TGTGCCTGGAGTGACAAGTCCAGCTCCTATAATTCACCCCTCCACTTT
CDR3aa: CAWSDKSSSYNSPLHF

d_gene: NA
abundance: NA
j_gene: TRBJ1-2
v_gene: TRBV10-3
CDR3nt: TGTGCCATCAGTGAGGGTGGGGGGGCCGGTAACTATGGCTACACCTTC
CDR3aa: CAISEGGGAGNYGYTF

d_gene: TRBD2
abundance: NA
j_gene: TRBJ2-1
v_gene: TRBV12-3/TRBV12-4
CDR3nt: TGTGCCAGCAGTTTAGTGCGGCTAGCGGGAGTGGGTGAGCAGTTCTTC
CDR3aa: CASSLVRLAGVGEQFF